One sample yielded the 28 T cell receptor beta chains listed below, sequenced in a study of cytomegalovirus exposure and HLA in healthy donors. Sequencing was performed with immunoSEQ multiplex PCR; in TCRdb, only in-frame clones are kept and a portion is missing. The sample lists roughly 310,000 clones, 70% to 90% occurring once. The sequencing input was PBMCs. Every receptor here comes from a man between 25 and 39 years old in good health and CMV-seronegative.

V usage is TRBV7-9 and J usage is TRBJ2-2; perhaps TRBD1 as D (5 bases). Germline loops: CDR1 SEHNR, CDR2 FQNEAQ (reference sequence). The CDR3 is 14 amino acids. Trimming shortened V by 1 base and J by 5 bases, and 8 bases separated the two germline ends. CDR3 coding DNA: TGTGCCAGCAGCTTAGGGACAACGACCGGGGAGCTGTTTTTT. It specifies CASSLGTTTGELFF.

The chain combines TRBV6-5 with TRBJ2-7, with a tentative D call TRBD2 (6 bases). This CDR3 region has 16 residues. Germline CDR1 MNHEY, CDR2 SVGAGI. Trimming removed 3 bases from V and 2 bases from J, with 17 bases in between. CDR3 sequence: CASSYTGGANPYEQYF. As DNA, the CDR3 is TGTGCCAGCAGTTATACAGGCGGGGCGAACCCCTACGAGCAGTACTTC.

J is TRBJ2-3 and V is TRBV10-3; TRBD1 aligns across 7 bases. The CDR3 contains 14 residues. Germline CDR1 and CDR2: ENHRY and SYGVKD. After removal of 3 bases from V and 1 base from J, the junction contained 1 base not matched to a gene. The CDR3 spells CAISDDRGTDTQYF. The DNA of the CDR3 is TGTGCCATCAGTGACGACAGGGGCACAGATACGCAGTATTTT.

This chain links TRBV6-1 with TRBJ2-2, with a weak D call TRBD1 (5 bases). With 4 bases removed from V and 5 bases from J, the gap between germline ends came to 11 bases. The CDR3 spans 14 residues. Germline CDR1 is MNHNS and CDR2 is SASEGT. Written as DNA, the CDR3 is TGTGCCAGCAGTGGGGGCTATGGGACCGGGGAGCTGTTTTTT. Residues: CASSGGYGTGELFF.

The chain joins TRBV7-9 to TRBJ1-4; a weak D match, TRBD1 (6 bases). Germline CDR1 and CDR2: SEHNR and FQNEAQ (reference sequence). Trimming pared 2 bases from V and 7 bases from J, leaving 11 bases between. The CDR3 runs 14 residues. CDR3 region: CASSLLGASEKLFF. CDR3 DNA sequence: TGTGCCAGCAGCTTACTGGGGGCCAGTGAAAAACTGTTTTTT.

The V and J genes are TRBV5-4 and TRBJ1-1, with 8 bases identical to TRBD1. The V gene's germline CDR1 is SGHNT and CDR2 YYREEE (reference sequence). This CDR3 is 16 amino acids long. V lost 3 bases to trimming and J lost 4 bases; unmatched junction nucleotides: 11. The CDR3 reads CASSSGADRAITEAFF. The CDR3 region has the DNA TGTGCCAGCAGCTCCGGAGCGGACAGGGCTATCACTGAAGCTTTCTTT.

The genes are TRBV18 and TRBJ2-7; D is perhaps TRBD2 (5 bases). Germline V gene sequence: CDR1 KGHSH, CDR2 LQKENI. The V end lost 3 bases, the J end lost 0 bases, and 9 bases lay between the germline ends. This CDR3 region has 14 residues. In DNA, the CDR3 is TGTGCCAGCTCACCGGCAGGACTCTCCTACGAGCAGTACTTC. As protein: CASSPAGLSYEQYF.

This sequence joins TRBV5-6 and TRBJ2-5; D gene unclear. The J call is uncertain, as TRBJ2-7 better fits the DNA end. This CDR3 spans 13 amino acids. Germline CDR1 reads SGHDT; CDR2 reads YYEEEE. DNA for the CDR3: TGTGCCAGCACCCTCGGGTTCAACTACGAGCAGTACTTC. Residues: CASTLGFNYEQYF.

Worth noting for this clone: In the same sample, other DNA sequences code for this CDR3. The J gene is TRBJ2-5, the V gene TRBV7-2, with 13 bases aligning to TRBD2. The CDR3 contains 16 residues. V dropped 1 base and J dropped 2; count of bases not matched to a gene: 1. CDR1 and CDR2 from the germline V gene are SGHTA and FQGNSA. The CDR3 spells CASSLGLAGGQETQYF. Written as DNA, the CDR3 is TGTGCCAGCAGCTTAGGACTAGCGGGGGGACAAGAGACCCAGTACTTC. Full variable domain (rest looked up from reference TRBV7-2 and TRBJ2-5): GAGVSQSPSNKVTEKGKDVELRCDPISGHTALYWYRQSLGQGLEFLIYFQGNSAPDKSGLPSDRFSAERTGGSVSTLTIQRTQQEDSAVYLCASSLGLAGGQETQYFGPGTRLLVL.

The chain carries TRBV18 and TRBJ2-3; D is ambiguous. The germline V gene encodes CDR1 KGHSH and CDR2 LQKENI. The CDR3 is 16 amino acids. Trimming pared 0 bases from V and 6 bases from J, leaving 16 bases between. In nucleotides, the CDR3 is TGTGCCAGCTCACCACCTGTCGGTGTGGGCCCTGATACGCAGTATTTT. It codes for CASSPPVGVGPDTQYF.

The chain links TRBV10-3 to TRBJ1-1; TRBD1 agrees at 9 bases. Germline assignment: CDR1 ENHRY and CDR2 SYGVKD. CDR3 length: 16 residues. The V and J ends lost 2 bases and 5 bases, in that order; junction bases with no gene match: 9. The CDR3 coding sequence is TGTGCCATCAGTGAGACTGGACAGGGGATAAGGACTGAAGCTTTCTTT. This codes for CAISETGQGIRTEAFF.

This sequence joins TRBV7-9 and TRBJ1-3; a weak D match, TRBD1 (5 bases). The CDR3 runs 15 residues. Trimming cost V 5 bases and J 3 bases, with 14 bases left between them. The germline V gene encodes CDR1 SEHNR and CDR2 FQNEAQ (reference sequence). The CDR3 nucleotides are TGTGCCAGCAGCCCCCCAGGGTTAGGTGGAAACACCATATATTTT. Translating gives CASSPPGLGGNTIYF.

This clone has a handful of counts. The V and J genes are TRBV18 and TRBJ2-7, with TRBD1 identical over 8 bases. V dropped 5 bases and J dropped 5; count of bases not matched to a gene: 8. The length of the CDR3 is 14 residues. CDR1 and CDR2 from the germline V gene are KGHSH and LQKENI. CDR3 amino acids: CASSSQGAFDEQYF. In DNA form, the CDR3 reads TGTGCCAGCTCATCCCAGGGGGCCTTTGACGAGCAGTACTTC.

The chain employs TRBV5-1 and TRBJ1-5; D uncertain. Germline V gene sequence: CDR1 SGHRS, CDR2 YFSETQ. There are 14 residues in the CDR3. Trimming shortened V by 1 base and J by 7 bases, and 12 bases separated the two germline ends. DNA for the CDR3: TGCGCCAGCAGCTTGACGGCGGGCCGCCAGCCCCAGCATTTT. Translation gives CASSLTAGRQPQHF.

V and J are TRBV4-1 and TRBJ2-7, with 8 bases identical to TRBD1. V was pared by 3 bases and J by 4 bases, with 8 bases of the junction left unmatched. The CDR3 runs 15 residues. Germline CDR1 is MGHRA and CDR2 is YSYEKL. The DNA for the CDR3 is TGCGCCAGCAGCCACTCCAGGACAGGGAATTACGAGCAGTACTTC. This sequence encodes CASSHSRTGNYEQYF.

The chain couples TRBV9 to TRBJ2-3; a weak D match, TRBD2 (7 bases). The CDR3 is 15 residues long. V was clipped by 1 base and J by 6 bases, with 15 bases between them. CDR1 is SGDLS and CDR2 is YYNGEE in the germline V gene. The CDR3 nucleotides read TGTGCCAGCAGCGTATTCGAGGGGGGGCCGGATACGCAGTATTTT. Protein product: CASSVFEGGPDTQYF.

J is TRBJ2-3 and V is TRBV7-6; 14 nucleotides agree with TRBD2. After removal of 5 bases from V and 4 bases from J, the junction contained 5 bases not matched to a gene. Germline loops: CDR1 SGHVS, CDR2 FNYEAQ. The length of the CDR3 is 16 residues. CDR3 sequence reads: CASSHRLAGGPDTQYF. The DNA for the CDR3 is TGTGCCAGCAGCCATCGACTAGCGGGGGGGCCAGATACGCAGTATTTT.

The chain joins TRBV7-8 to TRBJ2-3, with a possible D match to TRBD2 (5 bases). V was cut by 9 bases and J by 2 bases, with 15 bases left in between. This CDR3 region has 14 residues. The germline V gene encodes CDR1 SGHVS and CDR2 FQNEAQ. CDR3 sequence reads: CASTPQRTTDTQYF. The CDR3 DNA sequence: TGTGCCAGTACCCCTCAGCGGACCACAGATACGCAGTATTTT.

The CDR3 DNA sequence: TGTGCCTGGAGTGCCACAGGTTTCAAGAACACTGAAGCTTTCTTT. Amino acids: CAWSATGFKNTEAFF. This chain joins TRBV30 and TRBJ1-1; maybe TRBD1 (5 bases). From germline, CDR1 is GTSNPN and CDR2 SVGIG (reference sequence). V lost 1 base and J 1 base, leaving 13 bases between the germline ends. CDR3 length: 15 amino acids. Full variable domain (outside the CDR3, taken from reference TRBV30 and TRBJ1-1): SQTIHQWPATLVQPVGSPLSLECTVEGTSNPNLYWYRQAAGRGLQLLFYSVGIGQISSEVPQNLSASRPQDRQFILSSKKLLLSDSGFYLCAWSATGFKNTEAFFGQGTRLTVV.

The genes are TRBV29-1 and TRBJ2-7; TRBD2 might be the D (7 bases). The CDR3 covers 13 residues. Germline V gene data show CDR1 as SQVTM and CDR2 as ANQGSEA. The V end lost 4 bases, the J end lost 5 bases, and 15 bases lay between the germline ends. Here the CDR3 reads CSVGGGARNEQYF. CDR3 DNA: TGCAGCGTTGGTGGGGGGGCCCGGAACGAGCAGTACTTC.

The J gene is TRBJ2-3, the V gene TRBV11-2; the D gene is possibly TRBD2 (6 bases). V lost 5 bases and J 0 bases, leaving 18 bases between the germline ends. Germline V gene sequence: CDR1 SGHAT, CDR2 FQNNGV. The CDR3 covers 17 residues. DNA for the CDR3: TGTGCCAGCAGCCGTTTCCGGGACTCCTTGAGCACAGATACGCAGTATTTT. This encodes CASSRFRDSLSTDTQYF.

In DNA, the CDR3 is TGTGCCAGCAGTTTACAGGTTATTTCACCCCTCCACTTT. Translated, it gives CASSLQVISPLHF. The V gene is TRBV27, the J gene TRBJ1-6; D gene unclear. V lost 2 bases and J lost 9, with 8 bases in between. The CDR3 spans 13 residues. Germline CDR1 is MNHEY and CDR2 is SMNVEV (reference sequence).

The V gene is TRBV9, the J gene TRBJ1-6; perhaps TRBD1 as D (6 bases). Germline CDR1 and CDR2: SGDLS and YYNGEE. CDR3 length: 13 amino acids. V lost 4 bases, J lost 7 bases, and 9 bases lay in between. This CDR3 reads CASSLQGNSPLHF. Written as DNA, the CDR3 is TGTGCCAGCAGCTTACAGGGAAATTCACCCCTCCACTTT.

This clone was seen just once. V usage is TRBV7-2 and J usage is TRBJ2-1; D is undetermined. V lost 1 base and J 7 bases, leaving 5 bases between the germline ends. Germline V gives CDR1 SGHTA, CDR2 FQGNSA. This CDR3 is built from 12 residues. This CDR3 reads CASSLVGNEQFF. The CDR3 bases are TGTGCCAGCAGCTTAGTCGGGAATGAGCAGTTCTTC.

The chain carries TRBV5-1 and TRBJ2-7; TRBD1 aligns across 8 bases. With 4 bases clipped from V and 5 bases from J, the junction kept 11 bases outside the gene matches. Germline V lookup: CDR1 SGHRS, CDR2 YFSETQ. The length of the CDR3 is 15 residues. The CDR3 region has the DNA TGCGCCAGCAGCAACCTTGACAGGGGTAGGGACGAGCAGTACTTC. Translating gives CASSNLDRGRDEQYF.

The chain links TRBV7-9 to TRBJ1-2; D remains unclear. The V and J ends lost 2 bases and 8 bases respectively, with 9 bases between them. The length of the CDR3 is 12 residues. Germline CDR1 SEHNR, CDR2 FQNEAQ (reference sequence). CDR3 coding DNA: TGTGCCAGCAGCTTACCATCGCGGGGCTACACCTTC. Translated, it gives CASSLPSRGYTF.

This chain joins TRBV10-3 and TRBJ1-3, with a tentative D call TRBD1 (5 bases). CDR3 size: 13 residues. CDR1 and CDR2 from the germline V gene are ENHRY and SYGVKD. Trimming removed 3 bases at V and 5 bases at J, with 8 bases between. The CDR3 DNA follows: TGTGCCATCAGTGAAACAGGAAGAAACACCATATATTTT. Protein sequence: CAISETGRNTIYF.

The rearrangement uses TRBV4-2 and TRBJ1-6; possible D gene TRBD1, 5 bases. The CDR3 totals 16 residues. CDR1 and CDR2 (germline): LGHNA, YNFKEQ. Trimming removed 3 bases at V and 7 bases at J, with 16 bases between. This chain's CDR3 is CASSQQGGSLNSPLHF. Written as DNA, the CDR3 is TGTGCCAGCAGCCAGCAGGGAGGCTCCCTCAATTCACCCCTCCACTTT.